This T cell receptor beta chain was sequenced during a study of beta chain features in type 1 diabetes. Across the study: Age, gender, cell numbers and subset yield matched between patients and controls.

This clone was found a few times. Expressed TCRB transcripts were sequenced because the entire RNA isolate underwent reverse transcription. TCRdb's table, derived via immunoSEQ multiplex PCR, lists solely in-frame clones and lacks some. The sample includes about 210,000 clones, approximately 10% of them seen just once. The CDR3 loop spans 16 amino acids. After removal of 3 bases from V and 6 bases from J, the junction contained 10 bases not matched to a gene. CDR1 is SGHDT, CDR2 YYEEEE, per germline. The J gene is TRBJ2-3, the V gene TRBV5-6, with 10 bases fitting TRBD2. The material sequenced was central memory CD4+ T cells from blood. The sequence came from a man between 18 and 35 years old in good health. For the CDR3, the DNA is TGTGCCAGCAGCTCCCGGGAGCTAGCGGGAGTGGATACGCAGTATTTT. Translation: CASSSRELAGVDTQYF.